This section outlines one T cell receptor (beta chain) sequence together with its context. Its antigen is as yet unknown. The data stem from a study of T cell responses to AZD1222 COVID-19 vaccine. Study outcomes and limitations: Possibly, clonal diversity was underestimated; donors were largely white British and included more females.

Generated by immunoSEQ multiplex PCR, the TCRdb table keeps only in-frame clones and is missing some. The sample yields roughly 140,000 clones, approximately 93% seen once. The CDR3 spans 13 residues. In germline, CDR1 is MGHRA, CDR2 YSYEKL. Between the trimmed V and J ends, which lost 1 base and 9 bases, there was a span of 9 bases. Sequenced material: peripheral blood, taken after recovery from COVID-19. The chain combines TRBV4-1 with TRBJ2-2, with D uncertain. This TCR derives from an adult who had recovered from COVID-19. The DNA of the CDR3 is TGCGCCAGCAGCCAAGGGAATTTCCGGGAGCTGTTTTTT. This translates into CASSQGNFRELFF.